This TCR beta chain is from a study of T cells in narcolepsy. With regard to this clone: Its antigen is as yet unknown.

Method: immunoSEQ multiplex PCR; TCRdb's copy keeps in-frame clones and lacks some. The repertoire holds about 37,000 clones, with more than 70% as singletons. The germline V gene encodes CDR1 SGHTA and CDR2 FQGNSA. The CDR3 consists of 13 residues. V shed 6 bases, J shed 7 bases, and the junction held 6 bases outside the gene matches. Whole-study findings and limits: Reportedly, autoreactive clonotypes were serially detected in patients' blood but not controls'.

The sample consisted of memory (CD45RA-) CD4+ T cells from blood. The receptor comes from a human donor in good health. This chain connects TRBV7-2 to TRBJ2-4; 7 bases agree with TRBD2. The CDR3 here is CASSIGGDNIQYF. DNA for the CDR3: TGTGCCAGCAGTATTGGGGGGGATAACATTCAGTACTTC. Complete variable domain (other parts from reference TRBV7-2 and TRBJ2-4): GAGVSQSPSNKVTEKGKDVELRCDPISGHTALYWYRQSLGQGLEFLIYFQGNSAPDKSGLPSDRFSAERTGGSVSTLTIQRTQQEDSAVYLCASSIGGDNIQYFGAGTRLSVL.